A selection of T cell receptor beta chains follows, all from one sample in a study of shared T cell receptors in the human thymus. Repertoires were generated with immunoSEQ multiplex PCR, while TCRdb's copy carries only in-frame clones and drops some. The sample holds under 850,000 clones; approximately 87% are singletons and the top ten take about 0.01%. The same data also contributed to another study, on human thymus T cells.

The material sequenced was thymocytes. These receptors were taken from a boy younger than two with a congenital heart defect. The CDR3 runs from the conserved cysteine through the conserved F or W. The D gene is left open where the match is weak. Clone size is shown for a subset of rows, as once, few, many or a class of expanded clone.

cdr3_nt cdr3_aa j_call d_call clone_size cdr3_length v_call
TGTGCCAGCAGCCGACCCGGGACTAGCGGGAGCACAGATACGCAGTATTTT CASSRPGTSGSTDTQYF TRBJ2-3 TRBD2 . 17 TRBV7-9
TGTGCCAGCAGCCTACAGGGTCCCTACGAGCAGTACTTC CASSLQGPYEQYF TRBJ2-7 . . 13 TRBV14
TGTGCCAGCAGCTCCCTCACTAGCGGGAGTTACGAGCAGTACTTC CASSSLTSGSYEQYF TRBJ2-7 TRBD2 few 15 TRBV6-5
TGTGCCAGCAGCCCTCCGACAGGGATGGGCCAAGAGACCCAGTACTTC CASSPPTGMGQETQYF TRBJ2-5 TRBD1 . 16 TRBV7-4
TGTGCCACCAGCAGAGAAACGGGTGGAAACACCATATATTTT CATSRETGGNTIYF TRBJ1-3 . . 14 TRBV15
TGTGCCAGTAGAGTCGCGGGAGGGCCCGGGGAGCTGTTTTTT CASRVAGGPGELFF TRBJ2-2 TRBD2 . 14 TRBV19
TGTGCCAGCAGCGCGTCATGGCACGGGGAAGAGACCCAGTACTTC CASSASWHGEETQYF TRBJ2-5 . . 15 TRBV5-4
TGTGCCAGCAGCTTGTCCAGGGGGCAAGACGAGCAGTACTTC CASSLSRGQDEQYF TRBJ2-7 TRBD1 . 14 TRBV5-6
TGTGCCAGCAGTTTTGATAGGGGGAAAGGAAATCAGCCCCAGCATTTT CASSFDRGKGNQPQHF TRBJ1-5 . . 16 TRBV27
TGTGCCAGCAGTTCCCTCCCGTGGCACACTGAAGCTTTCTTT CASSSLPWHTEAFF TRBJ1-1 . . 14 TRBV28
TGTGCCAGCAGTCCGGCGGAGACAGGGAGCAACACCGGGGAGCTGTTTTTT CASSPAETGSNTGELFF TRBJ2-2 TRBD1 . 17 TRBV6-4
TGTGCCTGGAGACATCCTTGCCATGAGCAGTTCTTC CAWRHPCHEQFF TRBJ2-1 . . 12 TRBV30
TGTGCCAGTAGTATGGGTGCAGTCTGGACAGCACATCAGCCCCAGCATTTT CASSMGAVWTAHQPQHF TRBJ1-5 . . 17 TRBV19
TGTGCCAGCAGCATAACAGGGAACTTGCCCTACGAGCAGTACTTC CASSITGNLPYEQYF TRBJ2-7 . . 15 TRBV9
TGTGCCAGCAGGGGGACTAGCGGGGGTTCCTACGAGCAGTACTTC CASRGTSGGSYEQYF TRBJ2-7 TRBD2 . 15 TRBV2
TGTGCCAGCGCACAGGGGGGGAGGGCGAGGTACGAGCAGTACTTC CASAQGGRARYEQYF TRBJ2-7 . . 15 TRBV7-2
TGTGCCAGCAGTTTAGGGACAGGCTACGAGCAGTACTTC CASSLGTGYEQYF TRBJ2-7 TRBD1 . 13 TRBV27
TGTGCCAGCAGCCCGCTAAGGGGGCGCCCGGACACTGAAGCTTTCTTT CASSPLRGRPDTEAFF TRBJ1-1 TRBD1 . 16 TRBV13
TGTGCCAGCAGCCAAGAGAGGGTAGCGGGAGGAGGAAGGACCGGGGAGCTGTTTTTT CASSQERVAGGGRTGELFF TRBJ2-2 TRBD2 . 19 TRBV4-2
TGCGCCAGCAGCCAAGATACTAGCGGGAGGTCCGGAGATACGCAGTATTTT CASSQDTSGRSGDTQYF TRBJ2-3 TRBD2 . 17 TRBV4-3
TGTGCCTCCCAGGGGAACACTGAAGCTTTCTTT CASQGNTEAFF TRBJ1-1 . . 11 TRBV30
TGTGCCAGCAGTGAGAGGGGGCCGGGGTTTGCCCCTGAAGCTTTCTTT CASSERGPGFAPEAFF TRBJ1-1 TRBD1 . 16 TRBV6-1
TGCGCCAGCAGTGAGTCGAGTGGACAGGGCCACAATGAGCAGTTCTTC CASSESSGQGHNEQFF TRBJ2-1 TRBD1 . 16 TRBV10-1
TGCGCCAGCAGCCTATTAGACAGAGTTGGGGAGACCCAGTACTTC CASSLLDRVGETQYF TRBJ2-5 . . 15 TRBV5-1
TGCGCCAGCAGCCCAAGACAGGGCTACAATGGCTACACCTTC CASSPRQGYNGYTF TRBJ1-2 TRBD1 . 14 TRBV5-1
TGTGCCAGCAGTGAGACTAGTTACGAGCAGTACTTC CASSETSYEQYF TRBJ2-7 . . 12 TRBV6-6
TGTGCCACCTCACCGGGACAGGGGATCACTGAGCAGTTCTTC CATSPGQGITEQFF TRBJ2-1 TRBD1 . 14 TRBV27
TGTGCCAGCAGCTTGGCTGAGACCCAGTACTTC CASSLAETQYF TRBJ2-5 . . 11 TRBV5-6
TGTGCCAGCAGTGAATATCTACAGGAGAATGAAAAACTGTTTTTT CASSEYLQENEKLFF TRBJ1-4 . . 15 TRBV25-1
TGTGCCAGCAGCCCAAATAGGGGGGGTATCCATGGCTACACCTTC CASSPNRGGIHGYTF TRBJ1-2 . . 15 TRBV6-1
TGTGCCAGCAGCTTTGGCGGGACAGGGGCACCGATGAACACTGAAGCTTTCTTT CASSFGGTGAPMNTEAFF TRBJ1-1 TRBD1 . 18 TRBV5-6
TGTGCCAGCAGCCGAGCGTCTGACGAGCAGTACTTC CASSRASDEQYF TRBJ2-7 . . 12 TRBV11-2
TGCAGTGCTGCGCCGAACACTGAAGCTTTCTTT CSAAPNTEAFF TRBJ1-1 . . 11 TRBV20-1
TGTGCCAGCAGCTTAGAAACAGGGAGGGAGAACACTGAAGCTTTCTTT CASSLETGRENTEAFF TRBJ1-1 . . 16 TRBV7-9
TGCAGTGGATTGATCGGGGTACGCTACACCTTC CSGLIGVRYTF TRBJ1-2 . . 11 TRBV20-1
TGTGCCAGCAGTTTATCCCCAGGGATGGATCAGCCCCAGCATTTT CASSLSPGMDQPQHF TRBJ1-5 . . 15 TRBV27
TGTGCCAGCAGTGGGCACGGGACTAGCGGGAGGGCAGATGAGCAGTTCTTC CASSGHGTSGRADEQFF TRBJ2-1 TRBD2 . 17 TRBV6-1
TGCGCCAGCAGGGAGACTAGCGGGAGACACTACAATGAGCAGTTCTTC CASRETSGRHYNEQFF TRBJ2-1 TRBD2 once 16 TRBV5-1
TGTGCCAGCAGCTTGGCCCAGGGGAGATTGTCCGGGGAGCTGTTTTTT CASSLAQGRLSGELFF TRBJ2-2 . . 16 TRBV5-4
TGTGCCAGCAGCCCGCCCCCACAGGGCCACGAGCAGTACTTC CASSPPPQGHEQYF TRBJ2-7 . . 14 TRBV13
TGCGCCAGCAGTGAGCTAGCGGATGACTCCTACAATGAGCAGTTCTTC CASSELADDSYNEQFF TRBJ2-1 TRBD2 . 16 TRBV10-1
TGTGCCAGCAGCTTACCCGCGGGACTAGCGGAATCCTGCGAGCAGTACTTC CASSLPAGLAESCEQYF TRBJ2-7 TRBD2 . 17 TRBV11-3
TGTGCCAGCAGTCTCGACAGCCTATCTAGCACAGATACGCAGTATTTT CASSLDSLSSTDTQYF TRBJ2-3 . . 16 TRBV19
TGCGCCAGCCGGGGGGGACTAGCGGGAGAGGGAGAGTATTTT CASRGGLAGEGEYF TRBJ2-3 TRBD2 . 14 TRBV10-2
TGTGCCATCAGTGAGTCGAGAGGACAGGGCTTGAGCGGGTTGACCTACAATGAGCAGTTCTTC CAISESRGQGLSGLTYNEQFF TRBJ2-1 TRBD1 . 21 TRBV10-3
TGCGCCAGCAGCCAAGAGCGCGGGAGGGGCAATGAGCAGTTCTTC CASSQERGRGNEQFF TRBJ2-1 TRBD2 . 15 TRBV4-3
TGTGCCAGCAGCCTGAGACGAGGACTAGGCCACGAGCAGTACTTC CASSLRRGLGHEQYF TRBJ2-7 TRBD2 . 15 TRBV4-2
TGTGCCAGCATTTTACAAGAGACCCAGTACTTC CASILQETQYF TRBJ2-5 . . 11 TRBV6-6
TGTGCCAGCTTCTCCGGGACAGTCTATGGCTACACCTTC CASFSGTVYGYTF TRBJ1-2 . . 13 TRBV21-1
TGTGCCAGCAGGGCCACTACGCGGGAGGGTGGGGAGCTGTTTTTT CASRATTREGGELFF TRBJ2-2 TRBD2 . 15 TRBV27
TGCGCCAGCAGGATGGGACAGGGCGGAGAAGAGACCCAGTACTTC CASRMGQGGEETQYF TRBJ2-5 TRBD1 . 15 TRBV10-2
TGTGCCAGCAGCTTGGGGGACGGGACACAAGAGACCCAGTACTTC CASSLGDGTQETQYF TRBJ2-5 . . 15 TRBV5-6
TGTGCCAGCGGGGGACTTCGCTCCTACGAGCAGTACTTC CASGGLRSYEQYF TRBJ2-7 . . 13 TRBV7-9
TGTGCCAGTAGTCTCCAGGGGCCCGGAGACTATGGCTACACCTTC CASSLQGPGDYGYTF TRBJ1-2 . . 15 TRBV19
TGTGCCAGCAGCCCGGGGCGGGGCCTCCAAGAGACCCAGTACTTC CASSPGRGLQETQYF TRBJ2-5 . . 15 TRBV5-4
TGTGCCAGCAGCTTAGCGCCCCGACTAGCAGGCACAGATACGCAGTATTTT CASSLAPRLAGTDTQYF TRBJ2-3 TRBD2 . 17 TRBV7-6
TGTGCCAGCAGTGACCGTAACAGGGCCGGGGAGCTGTTTTTT CASSDRNRAGELFF TRBJ2-2 . . 14 TRBV27
TGTGCCACCAGCAGAGATCCCCCTCTAGCGCCCGCGAACACCGGGGAGCTGTTTTTT CATSRDPPLAPANTGELFF TRBJ2-2 . . 19 TRBV15